The 21 T cell receptor beta chains given below trace back to one sample, sequenced in a study of blood T cell repertoires in COVID-19. Profiling relied on immunoSEQ multiplex PCR, and the TCRdb table lists in-frame clones only, not all of them. The data hold almost 300,000 clones, with about 88% observed a single time. Sequencing input: peripheral blood. The receptors come from a man aged 70-80 years with acute or convalescent COVID-19.

This chain links TRBV19 with TRBJ1-1, with 9 bases that match TRBD1. This CDR3 comprises 15 residues. Germline loops: CDR1 LNHDA, CDR2 SQIVND (reference sequence). V dropped 4 bases and J dropped 5; count of bases not matched to a gene: 8. The CDR3 DNA is TGTGCCAGTAGTACTTTACAGGGGGCTGGTACTGAAGCTTTCTTT. Amino acids: CASSTLQGAGTEAFF.

The V call is TRBV10-3, the J call TRBJ2-6, with a possible D match to TRBD1 (6 bases). The germline V and J ends were trimmed by 8 bases and 2 bases, with 16 bases remaining between them. CDR3 length: 16 amino acids. Per the germline V gene, CDR1 is ENHRY and CDR2 is SYGVKD. The CDR3: CAISAGAWTGANVLTF. CDR3 in DNA: TGTGCCATCTCGGCAGGGGCGTGGACTGGGGCCAACGTCCTGACTTTC.

This chain connects TRBV4-2 to TRBJ2-1; D call uncertain. V was shortened by 0 bases and J by 4 bases, with 10 bases between the two germline ends. The CDR3 sequence is 15 residues long. Germline-derived CDR1 and CDR2 are LGHNA and YNFKEQ. The CDR3 DNA follows: TGTGCCAGCAGCCAAGATTCGTCTAGATACAATGAGCAGTTCTTC. As protein: CASSQDSSRYNEQFF.

The V call is TRBV4-2, the J call TRBJ1-6; D uncertain. The CDR3 sequence is 13 residues long. Trimming removed 0 bases from V and 9 bases from J, with 6 bases in between. From germline, CDR1 is LGHNA and CDR2 YNFKEQ. The CDR3: CASSQDYRSPLHF. CDR3 nucleotide sequence: TGTGCCAGCAGCCAAGACTATCGTTCACCCCTCCACTTT.

This clone was seen a few times. The J gene is TRBJ1-1, the V gene TRBV30; no firm D call. The CDR3 is made up of 12 amino acids. Germline loops: CDR1 GTSNPN, CDR2 SVGIG (reference sequence). V was clipped by 0 bases and J by 3 bases, with 5 bases between them. Here the CDR3 reads CAWSVAYTEAFF. The CDR3 nucleotides are TGTGCCTGGAGTGTAGCCTACACTGAAGCTTTCTTT. The variable domain in full, completed from reference TRBV30 and TRBJ1-1, reads SQTIHQWPATLVQPVGSPLSLECTVEGTSNPNLYWYRQAAGRGLQLLFYSVGIGQISSEVPQNLSASRPQDRQFILSSKKLLLSDSGFYLCAWSVAYTEAFFGQGTRLTVV.

The chain employs TRBV11-2 and TRBJ2-1; 12 positions agree with TRBD2. The J segment lost 5 bases and the V segment lost 5 bases, leaving 4 bases of the junction unmatched. This CDR3 spans 15 amino acids. The germline V gene has CDR1 SGHAT and CDR2 FQNNGV. The CDR3 sequence: CASSTRLAGDNEQFF. In DNA, the CDR3 is TGTGCCAGCAGCACCCGACTAGCGGGGGACAATGAGCAGTTCTTC. Full variable domain (remainder filled in from reference TRBV11-2 and TRBJ2-1): EAGVAQSPRYKIIEKRQSVAFWCNPISGHATLYWYQQILGQGPKLLIQFQNNGVVDDSQLPKDRFSAERLKGVDSTLKIQPAKLEDSAVYLCASSTRLAGDNEQFFGPGTRLTVL.

The chain joins TRBV4-3 to TRBJ1-6; 7 nucleotides line up with TRBD1. Germline CDR1 is LGHNA and CDR2 is YSLEER. V lost 1 base, J lost 9 bases, and 9 bases stayed unmatched. This CDR3 has 16 amino acids. This CDR3 reads CASSQAERAGGSPLHF. The DNA of the CDR3 is TGCGCCAGCAGCCAAGCAGAGAGGGCAGGGGGTTCACCCCTCCACTTT.

The V and J genes are TRBV24-1 and TRBJ1-1; 7 nucleotides match TRBD1. V shed 8 bases, J shed 13 bases, and the junction held 9 bases outside the gene matches. The CDR3 is 11 amino acids. From germline, CDR1 is KGHDR and CDR2 SFDVKD. CDR3 in DNA: TGTGCCACCAAGTCACAGGGGCAGGATTTCTTT. Translation: CATKSQGQDFF.

V usage is TRBV6-2 or TRBV6-3 and J usage is TRBJ2-7; 8 bases are shared with TRBD1. CDR3 length: 15 residues. CDR1 is MNHEY and CDR2 is SVGEGT in the germline V gene. With 6 bases clipped from V and 5 bases from J, the junction kept 12 bases outside the gene matches. The CDR3, as DNA: TGTGCCAGCAGCAAAGACAGGGGCGACACGAACGAGCAGTACTTC. Translation: CASSKDRGDTNEQYF.

This sequence joins TRBV28 and TRBJ2-7; D not certain. V gave up 6 bases and J gave up 4 bases, with 10 bases separating them. Germline assignment: CDR1 MDHEN and CDR2 SYDVKM. The CDR3 extends over 12 amino acids. CDR3 nucleotides: TGTGCCAGCAGCCCCGCGGATTACGAGCAGTACTTC. This sequence encodes CASSPADYEQYF.

The chain carries TRBV24-1 and TRBJ2-1, with TRBD1 identical over 7 bases. This CDR3 is 17 amino acids long. V dropped 4 bases and J dropped 1; count of bases not matched to a gene: 9. The germline CDR1 and CDR2 sequences are KGHDR and SFDVKD. The CDR3 sequence is CATSEGLGRGSYNEQFF. The CDR3 coding sequence is TGTGCCACCAGTGAAGGATTGGGCAGGGGGTCCTACAATGAGCAGTTCTTC.

This clone came up once. The chain recombines TRBV3-1 (or the pseudogene TRBV3-2) with TRBJ1-2; weak D call: TRBD1 (6 bases). The CDR3 contains 13 residues. V was pared by 1 base and J by 6 bases, with 9 bases between. Germline CDR1 LGHDT, CDR2 YNNKEL (reference sequence). The CDR3, as DNA: TGTGCCAGCAGCCAAGTACAGGGCCATGGCTACACCTTC. Amino acid sequence: CASSQVQGHGYTF.

The rearrangement uses TRBV4-2 and TRBJ2-7; D uncertain. This CDR3 spans 15 amino acids. The V gene lost 0 bases and the J gene lost 3 bases, with 12 bases spanning the gap. From germline, CDR1 is LGHNA and CDR2 YNFKEQ. Written as DNA, the CDR3 is TGTGCCAGCAGCCAAGAGAGCAGGCAGCTCTACGAGCAGTACTTC. Its protein product is CASSQESRQLYEQYF.

This clone was observed a handful of times. The chain has TRBV18 and TRBJ1-1, with 9 bases aligning to TRBD1. V was pared by 8 bases and J by 6 bases, with 7 bases of the junction left unmatched. Germline V lookup: CDR1 KGHSH, CDR2 LQKENI. This CDR3 is 13 amino acids long. CDR3 protein: CASTGQGGAEAFF. The CDR3 DNA is TGTGCCAGCACGGGACAGGGAGGCGCTGAAGCTTTCTTT.

This clone was picked up one time. The chain carries TRBV7-2 and TRBJ2-5, with 11 bases that match TRBD1. This CDR3 comprises 15 residues. The ends lost 5 bases at V and 5 bases at J; junction bases unmatched: 7. Germline V gene data show CDR1 as SGHTA and CDR2 as FQGNSA. In nucleotides, the CDR3 is TGTGCCAGCAGCATAGGACAGGGGGCCGGCGAGACCCAGTACTTC. It translates to CASSIGQGAGETQYF. The whole variable domain, filled in from reference TRBV7-2 and TRBJ2-5, reads GAGVSQSPSNKVTEKGKDVELRCDPISGHTALYWYRQSLGQGLEFLIYFQGNSAPDKSGLPSDRFSAERTGGSVSTLTIQRTQQEDSAVYLCASSIGQGAGETQYFGPGTRLLVL.

The chain has TRBV19 and TRBJ1-1, with D maybe TRBD1 (6 bases). Germline V gene data show CDR1 as LNHDA and CDR2 as SQIVND (reference sequence). The CDR3 has 12 residues. CDR3 DNA: TGTGGGGAGGGGGGGTTCAGCACTGAAGCTTTCTTT. This sequence encodes CGEGGFSTEAFF.

The rearrangement joins TRBV30 to TRBJ1-5; 9 bases line up with TRBD1. The germline CDR1 and CDR2 sequences are GTSNPN and SVGIG (reference sequence). This CDR3 has 14 residues. V gave up 5 bases and J gave up 5 bases; unmatched junction bases: 7. CDR3 coding DNA: TGTGCCTGGGGGACAGGGTTCCCTTATCAGCCCCAGCATTTT. The encoded protein is CAWGTGFPYQPQHF.

CDR3 in amino acids: CASHVERATQPQHF. The CDR3 DNA is TGTGCCAGCCATGTGGAGCGGGCTACTCAGCCCCAGCATTTT. V and J are TRBV2 and TRBJ1-5; D is unclear. The V end was cut by 8 bases, the J end by 6 bases, with 17 bases between. This CDR3 is 14 amino acids long. Germline CDR1 and CDR2: SNHLY and FYNNEI.

The CDR3 loop reads CASSPLRQGPTGELFF. CDR3 coding DNA: TGTGCCAGTAGTCCACTCCGACAGGGCCCTACCGGGGAGCTGTTTTTT. V gene TRBV19 combines with J gene TRBJ2-2; 7 bases align to TRBD1. Trimming at V came to 5 bases and at J to 5 bases, leaving 11 bases not matched to a gene. There are 16 residues in the CDR3. The germline gives CDR1 LNHDA, CDR2 SQIVND (reference sequence).

This clone appeared a few times. The V call is TRBV7-2, the J call TRBJ2-5; tentatively, D is TRBD2 (6 bases). Germline-derived CDR1 and CDR2 are SGHTA and FQGNSA. This CDR3 comprises 14 residues. V lost 9 bases and J lost 0, with 14 bases in between. The CDR3 spells CASRRGGNQETQYF. The CDR3 DNA sequence: TGTGCCAGTCGGCGGGGCGGGAACCAAGAGACCCAGTACTTC.

This chain joins TRBV27 and TRBJ1-2; D perhaps matches TRBD1 (5 bases). There are 16 residues in the CDR3. V was shortened by 5 bases and J by 5 bases, with 21 bases between the two germline ends. The germline gives CDR1 MNHEY, CDR2 SMNVEV (reference sequence). CDR3 residues: CASSLKGPSAKYGYTF. The CDR3 bases are TGTGCCAGCAGTCTGAAGGGGCCTTCGGCCAAGTATGGCTACACCTTC.